The sequence of this TCR beta chain was determined in a study of CD8 T cells in Susac syndrome. The authors sequenced TCR beta from blood CD8+ and CD4+ T cells. The patients serving as multiple sclerosis controls were treatment-naive. They had stable or active relapsing-remitting disease and fulfilled revised McDonald criteria. Trimming took off 3 bases at V and 5 bases at J, with 10 bases between the two ends. There are 13 residues in the CDR3. This clonotype was detected once. Random hexamers were used to reverse transcribe an amount of about 0.45 to 1 ug RNA. TCR beta CDR3 was amplified by immunoSEQ covering 54 Vbeta and 13 Jbeta. TCRdb reprocessed the immunoSEQ multiplex PCR reads with MiXCR, giving one entry per CDR3 protein. Of about 210,000 distinct CDR3 sequences listed, about 95% are singletons.

This rearrangement joins TRBV12-3 or TRBV12-4 to TRBJ2-5, with D perhaps being TRBD1 or TRBD2 (5 bases each). The origin of this receptor is a human donor with multiple sclerosis. Sequencing was performed on CD4+ T cells from PBMCs. Here the CDR3 DNA reads TGTGCCAGCAGTTTCCTGTGGGGGGAGACCCAGTACTTC. As protein: CASSFLWGETQYF.